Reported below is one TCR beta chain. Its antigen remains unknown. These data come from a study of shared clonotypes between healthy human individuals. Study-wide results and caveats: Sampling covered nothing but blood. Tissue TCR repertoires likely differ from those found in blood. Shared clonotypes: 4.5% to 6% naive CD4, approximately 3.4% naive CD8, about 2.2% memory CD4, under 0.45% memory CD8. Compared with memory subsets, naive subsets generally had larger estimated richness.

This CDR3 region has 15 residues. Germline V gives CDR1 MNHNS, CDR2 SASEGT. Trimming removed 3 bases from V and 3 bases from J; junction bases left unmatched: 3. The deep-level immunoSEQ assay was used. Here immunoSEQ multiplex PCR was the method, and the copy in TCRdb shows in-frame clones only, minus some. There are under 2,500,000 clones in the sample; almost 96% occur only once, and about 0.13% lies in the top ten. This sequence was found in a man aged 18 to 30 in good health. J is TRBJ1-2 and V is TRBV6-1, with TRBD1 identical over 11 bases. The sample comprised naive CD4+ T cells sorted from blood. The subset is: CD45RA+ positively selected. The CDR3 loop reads CASSDGGQGDYGYTF. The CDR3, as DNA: TGTGCCAGCAGTGACGGGGGACAGGGGGACTATGGCTACACCTTC.